Listed here are 8 T cell receptor beta chains from one sample, sequenced in a study of cytomegalovirus exposure and HLA in healthy donors. The repertoire was sequenced with immunoSEQ multiplex PCR; TCRdb's copy has only in-frame clones and lacks some. The sample carries about 110,000 clones, around nine tenths recorded once. Sequences were obtained from PBMCs. The receptors were gathered from a woman aged 25 to 39 in good health and CMV-seropositive.

The V gene is TRBV5-1, the J gene TRBJ2-7, with D perhaps TRBD1 (6 bases). This CDR3 is built from 14 residues. V shed 7 bases and J shed 4 bases, with 18 bases lying between them. The germline V gene has CDR1 SGHRS and CDR2 YFSETQ. As DNA, the CDR3 is TGCGCCAGCCGGATGGGGGCTAGTTTTTACGAGCAGTACTTC. This encodes CASRMGASFYEQYF.

This chain uses TRBV7-3 with TRBJ2-2; a weak D match, TRBD2 (6 bases). The CDR3 sequence is 20 residues long. Trimming took 1 base from V and 3 from J, leaving 24 bases between them. The germline gives CDR1 SGHTA, CDR2 FQGTGA. The CDR3 region is CASSLMGGIPSDGHTGELFF. CDR3 nucleotides: TGTGCCAGCAGCTTAATGGGGGGAATCCCGTCGGACGGTCACACCGGGGAGCTGTTTTTT.

The chain is built from TRBV29-1 and TRBJ1-5; no clear D gene. This CDR3 region has 15 residues. The germline gives CDR1 SQVTM, CDR2 ANQGSEA. Trimming took 0 bases from V and 5 from J, leaving 14 bases between them. CDR3 in DNA: TGCAGCGTTGAAGATGACGGGGTTGAGGATCAGCCCCAGCATTTT. Its protein is CSVEDDGVEDQPQHF.

This chain joins TRBV5-4 and TRBJ1-1; D not resolved. Germline CDR1 SGHNT, CDR2 YYREEE (reference sequence). This CDR3 contains 14 residues. V was pared by 0 bases and J by 7 bases, with 13 bases between. The CDR3 spells CASSLGRGNGEAFF. In DNA, the CDR3 is TGTGCCAGCAGCTTGGGGCGGGGAAACGGTGAAGCTTTCTTT.

The CDR3 DNA reads TGTGCCTGGAGACAGGGGACTGCAACTAATGAAAAACTGTTTTTT. Translated, it gives CAWRQGTATNEKLFF. The rearrangement uses TRBV30 and TRBJ1-4; 7 nucleotides match TRBD1. The CDR3 contains 15 residues. The germline V gene encodes CDR1 GTSNPN and CDR2 SVGIG (reference sequence). V was pared by 3 bases and J by 0 bases, with 4 bases of the junction left unmatched.

This clone was detected once. This chain links TRBV4-3 with TRBJ2-3; 15 positions agree with TRBD2. This CDR3 has 16 residues. Germline CDR1 LGHNA, CDR2 YSLEER. V shed 3 bases, J shed 5 bases, and the junction held 3 bases outside the gene matches. This CDR3 reads CASSQLGLAGGDTQYF. In nucleotides, the CDR3 is TGCGCCAGCAGCCAGTTGGGACTAGCGGGAGGAGATACGCAGTATTTT.

The genes are TRBV13 and TRBJ1-1, with D possibly TRBD1 on 5 matching bases. Trimming removed 2 bases at V and 1 base at J, with 11 bases between. The CDR3 has 15 amino acids. Germline V gene data show CDR1 as PRHDT and CDR2 as FYEKMQ (reference sequence). The CDR3 nucleotides are TGTGCCAGCAGCTTAAGGAGGGGAACGAACACTGAAGCTTTCTTT. It codes for CASSLRRGTNTEAFF. The complete variable domain, with remaining parts taken from reference TRBV13 and TRBJ1-1, reads AAGVIQSPRHLIKEKRETATLKCYPIPRHDTVYWYQQGPGQDPQFLISFYEKMQSDKGSIPDRFSAQQFSDYHSELNMSSLELGDSALYFCASSLRRGTNTEAFFGQGTRLTVV.

The rearrangement joins TRBV6-5 to TRBJ1-2; 10 bases align to TRBD1. The CDR3 contains 16 residues. Germline CDR1 reads MNHEY; CDR2 reads SVGAGI. Unmatched junction bases numbered 7, after V lost 2 bases and J lost 4 bases. DNA for the CDR3: TGTGCCAGCAGTTACCTAAGACAGGGGGCCTTCTATGGCTACACCTTC. Translation gives CASSYLRQGAFYGYTF.